This TCR beta chain was sequenced during a study of cytomegalovirus exposure and HLA in healthy donors. The CDR3 runs to 15 residues. Germline values: CDR1 SGHRS, CDR2 YFSETQ. V lost 2 bases and J lost 0, with 11 bases in between. The method was immunoSEQ multiplex PCR; TCRdb's version includes in-frame clones alone and lacks a portion of them. The table has roughly 250,000 clones, around 90% seen once. About this clone itself: Its antigen is still unknown.

Study-level findings and limits: Reported results showed that the classifier diagnosed cytomegalovirus status with high specificity and sensitivity. 164 TCR beta chains were listed as cytomegalovirus-associated.

The gene calls are TRBV5-1 and TRBJ1-2, with a possible D match to TRBD1 (5 bases). Material: PBMCs. This TCR was sampled from a woman younger than 30 in good health and CMV-seronegative. The CDR3 protein is CASSFTGVPNYGYTF. In DNA, the CDR3 is TGCGCCAGCAGCTTCACAGGCGTACCTAACTATGGCTACACCTTC.